This record covers a single T cell receptor beta chain. The antigen remains unidentified. PBMCs yielded sorted CD4+ and CD8+ T cells. cDNA reverse transcribed from extracted RNA served as the sequencing template. Clones were sequenced by immunoSEQ multiplex PCR, and TCRdb holds only the in-frame ones, with some missing. The repertoire consists of around 140,000 clones, with roughly 53% occurring once and the leading ten covering nearly 6.5%. This specimen comes from a study of CD8+ T cells in alopecia areata. Study findings and constraints: More clonal than normal scalp was lesional scalp, particularly alopecia totalis/universalis.

The CDR3 is 12 residues long. Trimming shortened V by 4 bases and J by 4 bases, and 6 bases separated the two germline ends. Germline V gene data show CDR1 as SGHRS and CDR2 as YFSETQ. The genes are TRBV5-1 and TRBJ2-1; the D is unclear. Here the sequenced sample was CD4+ T cells sorted from blood, taken at week 0. The source of this sequence is a human donor with alopecia areata. CDR3 bases: TGCGCCAGCAGCACGGAATACAATGAGCAGTTCTTC. It yields the protein CASSTEYNEQFF.